Listed below are T cell receptor beta chains from one sample, sequenced in a study of OX40 agonist ivuxolimab in advanced cancers. Clones were sequenced by immunoSEQ multiplex PCR, and TCRdb holds only the in-frame ones, with some missing. The table records tens of thousands of clones, 75% to 90% of them present only once. The starting material was CD4+ or CD8+ T cells sorted from blood, obtained in a trial of the OX40 agonist ivuxolimab. The origin of the receptors is an adult with an advanced solid tumor such as melanoma, head and neck, liver or kidney cancer. The CDR3 runs from the conserved cysteine through the conserved F or W. A D gene is named only where the DNA matches it firmly. The size field is filled for only some rows; it gives once, few, many or a size class.

cdr3_aa cdr3_nt j_call v_call d_call clone_size
CASSLSPYEQYF TGCGCCAGCAGCTTGTCCCCTTACGAGCAGTACTTC TRBJ2-7 TRBV5-1 - -
CASSINRNQPQHF TGTGCCAGTAGTATCAACCGCAATCAGCCCCAGCATTTT TRBJ1-5 TRBV19 - -
CASSKTLSAPSGGYGSTDTQYF TGTGCCAGCAGCAAAACCCTTTCCGCCCCTAGCGGGGGTTACGGGAGCACAGATACGCAGTATTTT TRBJ2-3 TRBV7-8 TRBD2 -
CARSWERTEAFF TGTGCCAGAAGCTGGGAACGGACTGAAGCTTTCTTT TRBJ1-1 TRBV5-3 - -
CASSEGQGLPNEKLFF TGTGCCAGCAGTGAGGGACAGGGTCTTCCTAATGAAAAACTGTTTTTT TRBJ1-4 TRBV25-1 TRBD1 -
CASSIWRYSNQPQHF TGTGCCAGCAGTATCTGGAGGTATAGCAATCAGCCCCAGCATTTT TRBJ1-5 TRBV2 - -
CASRLRNEQFF TGTGCCAGCAGGCTAAGGAATGAGCAGTTCTTC TRBJ2-1 TRBV2 - once
CAWSGTGYEQYF TGTGCCTGGAGTGGTACAGGGTACGAGCAGTACTTC TRBJ2-7 TRBV30 - -
CARSYRDSLISGANVLTF TGTGCCAGAAGCTACCGGGACAGTCTTATCTCTGGGGCCAACGTCCTGACTTTC TRBJ2-6 TRBV5-3 TRBD1 -
CASKLGAGMSNEKLFF TGTGCCAGCAAACTGGGGGCAGGGATGAGTAATGAAAAACTGTTTTTT TRBJ1-4 TRBV28 - -
CASSTHRDSPLHF TGTGCCAGCAGCACCCACAGGGACTCACCCCTCCACTTT TRBJ1-6 TRBV9 - -
CASSISGRSADYTF TGTGCCAGTAGTATTTCGGGACGGTCGGCGGACTACACCTTC TRBJ1-2 TRBV19 - -
CSVGRGSNTEAFF TGCAGCGTTGGCAGGGGATCGAACACTGAAGCTTTCTTT TRBJ1-1 TRBV29-1 - -
CASNRDEKLFF TGTGCCAGTAACAGGGATGAAAAACTGTTTTTT TRBJ1-4 TRBV19 - few
CASSPSTLKAREHSEAFF TGTGCCAGTAGTCCCTCAACACTCAAGGCTCGGGAACATTCTGAAGCTTTCTTT TRBJ1-1 TRBV19 - -
CASSLGDRLAIYNEQFF TGTGCCAGCAGCTTAGGTGACCGGCTAGCCATCTACAATGAGCAGTTCTTC TRBJ2-1 TRBV7-9 - once
CASSESRTLDRGEYEQYF TGCGCCAGCAGTGAGTCCAGAACTTTGGACAGGGGAGAATACGAGCAGTACTTC TRBJ2-7 TRBV10-1 TRBD1 -
CASSLAGTGSTEAFF TGCGCCAGCAGCTTGGCTGGGACAGGGAGCACTGAAGCTTTCTTT TRBJ1-1 TRBV5-1 TRBD1 -
CASSRGRSYNEQFF TGTGCCAGCAGTCGGGGACGCTCCTACAATGAGCAGTTCTTC TRBJ2-1 TRBV6-1 - -
CATGGSGYSNQPQHF TGTGCCACAGGAGGGTCGGGCTATAGCAATCAGCCCCAGCATTTT TRBJ1-5 TRBV6-1 - -
CASSRGQGFNEKLFF TGTGCCAGCAGCCGAGGACAGGGCTTTAATGAAAAACTGTTTTTT TRBJ1-4 TRBV28 TRBD1 -
CASSLWAWGYGYTF TGTGCCAGCAGCTTGTGGGCTTGGGGCTATGGCTACACCTTC TRBJ1-2 TRBV5-6 - -
CASSPQGSNQPQHF TGTGCCAGCAGTCCTCAGGGGAGCAATCAGCCCCAGCATTTT TRBJ1-5 TRBV6-1 - -
CASSLDRQGSTDTQYF TGTGCCAGCTCCCTAGACCGACAGGGATCCACAGATACGCAGTATTTT TRBJ2-3 TRBV18 TRBD1 once
CASSLKSGGNYEQYF TGTGCCAGCAGCCTAAAATCAGGGGGGAACTACGAGCAGTACTTC TRBJ2-7 TRBV21-1 - -
CASSPDGTGVDYYEQYF TGTGCCAGCAGCCCAGACGGGACAGGGGTTGATTATTACGAGCAGTACTTC TRBJ2-7 TRBV9 TRBD1 once
CASSSRTSGGPAVGEQYF TGTGCCAGCAGCTCCCGGACTAGCGGGGGCCCGGCGGTTGGTGAGCAGTACTTC TRBJ2-7 TRBV7-2 TRBD2 -
CASSLDEFTEAFF TGTGCCAGCAGCTTAGATGAGTTCACTGAAGCTTTCTTT TRBJ1-1 TRBV7-8 - -
CASSQEMLGLSSGNTIYF TGCGCCAGCAGCCAAGAAATGCTGGGGCTGAGCTCTGGAAACACCATATATTTT TRBJ1-3 TRBV4-1 - -
CASSPEHTGSNTDTQYF TGCGCCAGCAGCCCAGAACACACGGGTTCGAACACAGATACGCAGTATTTT TRBJ2-3 TRBV5-1 - -
CASSTTILVKQYF TGTGCCAGCAGCACCACAATCCTAGTAAAGCAGTACTTC TRBJ2-7 TRBV7-9 - -
CASSYGQVGETQYF TGCGCCAGCAGCTACGGACAGGTGGGAGAGACCCAGTACTTC TRBJ2-5 TRBV5-1 TRBD1 -
CASSLEMRSVTEAFF TGCGCCAGCAGCTTGGAGATGAGGTCAGTCACTGAAGCTTTCTTT TRBJ1-1 TRBV5-1 - once
CASSQDRHGGEKLFF TGTGCCAGCAGCCAGGACCGCCATGGAGGCGAAAAACTGTTTTTT TRBJ1-4 TRBV7-9 - -
CASSQDLQGGQPQHF TGCGCCAGCAGCCAAGATCTTCAAGGGGGTCAGCCCCAGCATTTT TRBJ1-5 TRBV4-1 - -
CASSEEPTRPGETQYF TGCGCCAGCAGCGAGGAACCGACGCGCCCGGGGGAGACCCAGTACTTC TRBJ2-5 TRBV5-1 - -
CASSPTGYNGYTF TGTGCCAGCAGCCCGACAGGGTATAATGGCTACACCTTC TRBJ1-2 TRBV7-8 TRBD1 -
CASTVGVRYTEAFF TGTGCCAGCACCGTCGGGGTGCGCTACACTGAAGCTTTCTTT TRBJ1-1 TRBV28 - few
CASSEFTDYTF TGTGCCAGCAGTGAGTTTACGGACTACACCTTC TRBJ1-2 TRBV2 - -
CASSLGGTGNQPQHF TGTGCCAGCAGCTTAGGGGGGACAGGAAATCAGCCCCAGCATTTT TRBJ1-5 TRBV7-9 TRBD1 -